These T cell receptor beta chains were read from a single sample in a study of regulatory T cells in long-lasting Graves disease. TCRdb reprocessed the multiplex PCR reads via MiXCR and lists one record per CDR3 protein. The sample shows roughly 300,000 distinct CDR3 sequences, 20% to 25% of them seen only once. The sequenced sample was peripheral blood mononuclear cells (PBMCs), obtained when the disease was refractory, from a patient treated with antithyroid drugs. The origin of the receptors is a female donor with Graves disease. The CDR3 runs from the conserved cysteine through the conserved F or W. D genes are given only for firm matches. Rows give clone size only sometimes, using once, few, many, or a class for an expanded clone.

many | TRBJ1-1 | TRBV5-1 | . | CASSRTTNTEAFF | TGCGCCAGCAGCAGAACAACGAACACTGAAGCTTTCTTT
. | TRBJ2-5 | TRBV5-1 | TRBD2 | CASSLSGRGQETQYF | TGCGCCAGCAGCTTGAGCGGGAGGGGACAAGAGACCCAGTACTTC
few | TRBJ2-7 | TRBV19 | . | CASRGAGEQYF | TGTGCCTCACGGGGGGCGGGCGAGCAGTACTTC
many | TRBJ1-1 | TRBV5-1 | . | CASSLASDSLNTEAFF | TGCGCCAGCAGCTTGGCTTCGGACAGTCTGAACACTGAAGCTTTCTTT
. | TRBJ1-2 | TRBV4-3 | . | CASSQEVGRGANYGYTF | TGCGCCAGCAGCCAAGAAGTGGGCAGGGGAGCTAACTATGGCTACACCTTC
few | TRBJ2-2 | TRBV12-3/TRBV12-4 | . | CASRALANTGELFF | TGTGCCAGCAGGGCACTCGCGAACACCGGGGAGCTGTTTTTT
. | TRBJ2-3 | TRBV5-1 | . | CASSRGTLTDTQYF | TGCGCCAGCAGCCGCGGGACCCTCACAGATACGCAGTATTTT
. | TRBJ2-1 | TRBV20-1 | TRBD2 | CSALTSGGDNEQFF | TGCAGTGCTTTAACTAGCGGGGGGGACAATGAGCAGTTCTTC
. | TRBJ2-6 | TRBV7-9 | . | CASSLRTSGTTSGANVLTF | TGTGCCAGCAGCTTAAGGACGTCGGGGACCACCTCTGGGGCCAACGTCCTGACTTTC
. | TRBJ1-5 | TRBV30 | TRBD1 | CAWDRGNQPQHF | TGTGCCTGGGACAGGGGGAACCAGCCCCAGCATTTT
many | TRBJ1-6 | TRBV6-1 | TRBD1 | CASRTGTDNSPLHF | TGTGCCAGCAGGACCGGGACAGATAATTCACCCCTCCACTTT
. | TRBJ2-5 | TRBV6-1 | TRBD2 | CASSEVGLVGETQYF | TGTGCCAGCAGTGAAGTGGGACTAGTGGGAGAGACCCAGTACTTC
. | TRBJ2-5 | TRBV7-9 | TRBD2 | CASSLGPYGRRQETQYF | TGTGCCAGCAGCTTAGGGCCTTACGGGAGGCGACAAGAGACCCAGTACTTC
. | TRBJ2-4 | TRBV5-1 | . | CASSLGADPSSIQYF | TGCGCCAGCAGCTTGGGGGCCGACCCGTCAAGCATTCAGTACTTC
. | TRBJ2-7 | TRBV7-2 | . | CASSDPGPSYEQYF | TGTGCCAGCAGCGATCCGGGACCTAGCTACGAGCAGTACTTC
many | TRBJ1-1 | TRBV11-1 | TRBD1 | CASSPRPQGDTEAFF | TGTGCCAGCAGCCCACGCCCACAGGGGGACACTGAAGCTTTCTTT
. | TRBJ2-1 | TRBV18 | TRBD1 | CASARDRESYNEQFF | TGTGCCAGCGCCCGGGACAGGGAATCCTACAATGAGCAGTTCTTC
few | TRBJ2-7 | TRBV7-8 | TRBD1 | CASSMTGGPHEQYF | TGTGCCAGCAGCATGACAGGGGGCCCCCACGAGCAGTACTTC
few | TRBJ1-1 | TRBV27 | . | CASSSRDGLKAFF | TGTGCCAGCAGTTCACGGGACGGTCTAAAAGCTTTCTTT
many | TRBJ1-1 | TRBV7-9 | . | CASSLVRGAIPEAFF | TGTGCCAGCAGCTTAGTACGGGGGGCCATACCTGAAGCTTTCTTT
many | TRBJ1-2 | TRBV3-1 | TRBD1 | CASSHAMGTGDYGYTF | TGTGCCAGCAGCCACGCGATGGGGACAGGGGACTATGGCTACACCTTC
. | TRBJ2-7 | TRBV14 | TRBD2 | CASSHGLAVYEQYF | TGTGCCAGCAGCCACGGACTAGCCGTCTACGAGCAGTACTTC
. | TRBJ1-5 | TRBV12-3/TRBV12-4 | . | CASTAGDSNQPQHF | TGTGCCAGCACTGCGGGGGATAGCAATCAGCCCCAGCATTTT
once | TRBJ1-1 | TRBV19 | TRBD1 | CASVSGDRWDTEAFF | TGTGCCAGTGTCTCCGGGGACAGGTGGGACACTGAAGCTTTCTTT
. | TRBJ1-4 | TRBV5-1 | TRBD1 | CASSQTSGTGNEKLFF | TGCGCCAGCAGCCAGACAAGCGGGACAGGGAATGAAAAACTGTTTTTT
many | TRBJ1-6 | TRBV2 | . | CASSADDSPLHF | TGTGCCAGCAGTGCTGACGATTCACCCCTCCACTTT
. | TRBJ2-1 | TRBV29-1 | . | CSAERLNEQFF | TGCAGCGCCGAGCGTCTAAATGAGCAGTTCTTC
. | TRBJ2-7 | TRBV18 | TRBD1 | CASSLGQGVGYEQYF | TGTGCCAGCTCACTTGGACAGGGGGTTGGTTACGAGCAGTACTTC
many | TRBJ1-4 | TRBV12-3/TRBV12-4 | TRBD1 | CASSFLTGGDEKLFF | TGTGCCAGCAGCTTTCTGACAGGGGGCGATGAAAAACTGTTTTTT
. | TRBJ2-7 | TRBV5-1 | TRBD1 | CTSSLVWDRAYEQYF | TGCACCAGCAGCTTGGTGTGGGACAGGGCCTACGAGCAGTACTTC
many | TRBJ2-5 | TRBV7-8 | TRBD2 | CASSPLAGRGETQYF | TGTGCCAGCAGTCCCCTAGCGGGCCGAGGAGAGACCCAGTACTTC
. | TRBJ2-5 | TRBV25-1 | . | CASYNSVIQETQYF | TGTGCCAGCTATAACTCGGTAATCCAAGAGACCCAGTACTTC
few | TRBJ2-1 | TRBV28 | . | CASRSEDEQFF | TGTGCCAGCAGAAGTGAGGATGAGCAGTTCTTC
. | TRBJ1-2 | TRBV11-2 | . | CASSLSLRLERGYTF | TGTGCCAGCAGCTTATCCCTTCGGTTGGAGCGAGGCTACACCTTC
many | TRBJ1-1 | TRBV7-9 | . | CASSLMDGMNTEAFF | TGTGCCAGCAGCTTAATGGACGGCATGAACACTGAAGCTTTCTTT
few | TRBJ1-2 | TRBV5-4 | . | CASSLEIDTPSAF | TGTGCCAGCAGCTTGGAGATCGACACCCCTTCGGCCTTC
. | TRBJ2-7 | TRBV3-1 | . | CASSQDRVARSYEQYF | TGTGCCAGCAGCCAAGATCGGGTGGCGAGGAGCTACGAGCAGTACTTC
many | TRBJ1-2 | TRBV28 | TRBD1 | CATKQGTNYGYTF | TGTGCCACAAAACAGGGGACCAACTATGGCTACACCTTC